This T cell receptor (beta chain) was obtained from a study of blood T cell repertoires in COVID-19. Whole-study context: T cells, B-cell-depleted T cells, or PBMCs provided the cDNA or gDNA that served as material.

TCRdb's copy holds only in-frame clones and misses some; the assay was immunoSEQ multiplex PCR. The data show about 240,000 clones, with more than 75% seen just once and about 3.5% held by the top ten. Participants were aged about 18 to 89 years from around 26 US areas. V lost 3 bases to trimming and J lost 5 bases, with 14 bases between them. The CDR3 sequence is 14 residues long. The V gene's germline CDR1 is SQVTM and CDR2 ANQGSEA. This clone was detected once. The genes are TRBV29-1 and TRBJ2-1; D is possibly TRBD1 (6 bases). The specimen sequenced was PBMCs or T cells enriched from blood (not recorded which). The origin of this receptor is a woman in her thirties or forties with acute COVID-19. The CDR3 spells CSVDWGLADNEQFF. CDR3 bases: TGCAGCGTTGATTGGGGGCTAGCTGACAATGAGCAGTTCTTC.